The 32 T cell receptor beta chains in this list originate from one sample, sequenced in a study of CD8 T cells in ankylosing spondylitis. A single record per CDR3 protein comes from TCRdb applying MiXCR to the 5' RACE reads. The data contain under 10,000 distinct CDR3 sequences, 5.5% to 6.5% of them singletons. Material: blood, either unsorted or a sorted T cell fraction (not recorded which). The receptors shown here come from a female donor with ankylosing spondylitis or in good health (not recorded which).

There are many counts of this clonotype. For the CDR3, the DNA is TGTGCCAGCAGCGTAGAAGGCCTAGCGGTCGAGCAGTACTTC. It is translated as CASSVEGLAVEQYF. This sequence joins TRBV9 and TRBJ2-7; 7 positions match TRBD2. Germline V gene sequence: CDR1 SGDLS, CDR2 YYNGEE. The ends lost 0 bases at V and 6 bases at J; junction bases unmatched: 6. The CDR3 is made up of 14 amino acids.

This clonotype counts as medium-sized (0.01 to 0.1%). V is TRBV9 and J is TRBJ2-5; 10 nucleotides agree with TRBD1. Germline V gene sequence: CDR1 SGDLS, CDR2 YYNGEE. The CDR3 sequence is 14 residues long. V shed 3 bases and J 5 bases; nucleotides not matched to a gene: 4. The CDR3 loop is CASSGQGASETQYF. CDR3 nucleotide sequence: TGTGCCAGCAGCGGACAGGGGGCGTCGGAGACCCAGTACTTC.

This clonotype was found many times. V is TRBV9 and J is TRBJ2-7, with 11 bases matching TRBD2. Losses at the gene ends were 3 bases for V and 2 bases for J; bases not matched to a gene: 7. Germline-derived CDR1 and CDR2 are SGDLS and YYNGEE. This CDR3 has 16 residues. The CDR3 DNA reads as TGTGCCAGCAGCGAAGCGACTAGCGGGACGACCTACGAGCAGTACTTC. Translation: CASSEATSGTTYEQYF.

The rearrangement links TRBV9 to TRBJ2-2; TRBD1 matches at 7 bases. Germline CDR1 SGDLS, CDR2 YYNGEE. V gave up 4 bases and J gave up 2 bases; unmatched junction bases: 8. The CDR3 is made up of 16 amino acids. The CDR3 DNA reads as TGTGCCAGCAGCTCCCGACAGGGCATTAACACCGGGGAGCTGTTTTTT. Encoded protein: CASSSRQGINTGELFF. The whole variable domain, filled in from reference TRBV9 and TRBJ2-2, reads DSGVTQTPKHLITATGQRVTLRCSPRSGDLSVYWYQQSLDQGLQFLIQYYNGEERAKGNILERFSAQQFPDLHSELNLSSLELGDSALYFCASSSRQGINTGELFFGEGSRLTVL.

This clonotype was counted a few times. V usage is TRBV9 and J usage is TRBJ2-7; TRBD2 might be the D (6 bases). V was cut by 4 bases and J by 6 bases, with 17 bases left in between. Germline CDR1 is SGDLS and CDR2 is YYNGEE. CDR3 size: 14 residues. The CDR3 sequence is CASSRGGAMGEQYF. CDR3 coding DNA: TGTGCCAGCAGCCGGGGAGGCGCCATGGGCGAGCAGTACTTC.

This clonotype was seen repeatedly, ten times or more. This rearrangement joins TRBV9 to TRBJ1-2; D not certain. Germline loops: CDR1 SGDLS, CDR2 YYNGEE. V lost 5 bases and J 6 bases, leaving 14 bases between the germline ends. CDR3 length: 13 amino acids. The CDR3, as DNA: TGTGCCAGCAGTGTATACACGGGAGATGGCTACACCTTC. Its translation: CASSVYTGDGYTF.

This clonotype was seen repeatedly, ten times or more. The chain recombines TRBV9 with TRBJ2-1, with D possibly matching TRBD2 (5 bases). V was clipped by 4 bases and J by 2 bases, with 16 bases between them. This CDR3 is built from 16 residues. In germline, CDR1 is SGDLS, CDR2 YYNGEE. The CDR3 DNA sequence: TGTGCCAGCAGCCCCGGGCTTCGGAGGACCTACAATGAGCAGTTCTTC. This codes for CASSPGLRRTYNEQFF.

The chain has TRBV9 and TRBJ1-5; TRBD1 matches at 7 bases. This CDR3 region has 14 residues. Trimming at V came to 1 base and at J to 6 bases, leaving 4 bases not matched to a gene. Germline CDR1 reads SGDLS; CDR2 reads YYNGEE. This CDR3 reads CASSVTGEVQPQHF. For the CDR3, the DNA is TGTGCCAGCAGCGTAACAGGGGAAGTTCAGCCCCAGCATTTT.

This clonotype is medium-sized by share. CDR3 bases: TGTGCCAGCAGCGTAGACTGGGTCTCCTACAATGAGCAGTTCTTC. Translation gives CASSVDWVSYNEQFF. The chain joins TRBV9 to TRBJ2-1; no reliable D call. Germline lookup yields CDR1 SGDLS and CDR2 YYNGEE. The CDR3 is made up of 15 amino acids. Trimming cost V 0 bases and J 0 bases, with 7 bases left between them.

Many counts were recorded for this clonotype. One end of the junction is discordant with germline, which a read error may explain. The V call is TRBV9, the J call TRBJ1-1, with 9 bases identical to TRBD1. Germline loops: CDR1 SGDLS, CDR2 YYNGEE. The CDR3 loop spans 12 amino acids. CDR3 DNA: TGTGCCAGCAGCCCCGGGGACAGGGAAGTTTTCTTT. Translation: CASSPGDREVFF.

By share, this clonotype counts as medium-sized (0.01 to 0.1%). V usage is TRBV9 and J usage is TRBJ1-1; perhaps TRBD1 as D (5 bases). CDR1 is SGDLS and CDR2 is YYNGEE in the germline V gene. This CDR3 contains 14 residues. The ends were cut back, 4 bases at V and 5 bases at J, with 15 bases in the middle. Here the CDR3 DNA reads TGTGCCAGCAGCCCAGGATCCGGGGGGACTGAAGCTTTCTTT. It codes for CASSPGSGGTEAFF.

This clonotype was seen repeatedly, ten times or more. As DNA, the CDR3 is TGTGCCAGCAGCTCCCTATTAAACTCCTACGAGCAGTACTTC. It yields the protein CASSSLLNSYEQYF. The V gene is TRBV9, the J gene TRBJ2-7; D remains ambiguous. There are 14 residues in the CDR3. Trimming stripped 4 bases from V and 0 bases from J, with 11 bases between. Germline V gene sequence: CDR1 SGDLS, CDR2 YYNGEE.

There are many counts of this clonotype. This chain joins TRBV9 and TRBJ2-5, with no clear D. The V end lost 4 bases, the J end lost 4 bases, and 17 bases lay between the germline ends. In germline, CDR1 is SGDLS, CDR2 YYNGEE. This CDR3 contains 15 residues. The CDR3, as DNA: TGTGCCAGCAGCCCGGTTCGGGCTCCTGGAGAGACCCAGTACTTC. It encodes CASSPVRAPGETQYF.

This clonotype ranks as medium-sized. The rearrangement joins TRBV9 to TRBJ1-2, with 10 bases fitting TRBD1. Per the germline V gene, CDR1 is SGDLS and CDR2 is YYNGEE. V trimming: 4 bases; J trimming: 5 bases; junction bases outside the gene matches: 11. The CDR3 is 16 residues long. The CDR3 loop is CASSNRDRGLSYGYTF. For the CDR3, the DNA is TGTGCCAGCAGCAACCGGGACAGGGGTTTATCTTATGGCTACACCTTC. Supplemented by reference TRBV9 and TRBJ1-2, the full variable domain reads DSGVTQTPKHLITATGQRVTLRCSPRSGDLSVYWYQQSLDQGLQFLIQYYNGEERAKGNILERFSAQQFPDLHSELNLSSLELGDSALYFCASSNRDRGLSYGYTFGSGTRLTVV.

The genes are TRBV9 and TRBJ2-7; 7 bases match TRBD1. Germline V gene lookup returns CDR1 SGDLS and CDR2 YYNGEE. Trimming at V came to 2 bases and at J to 2 bases, leaving 4 bases not matched to a gene. The CDR3 extends over 14 amino acids. The CDR3 DNA reads as TGTGCCAGCAGCGTGGGGACAGATACCTACGAGCAGTACTTC. Translation gives CASSVGTDTYEQYF.

The chain links TRBV9 to TRBJ2-2; 11 bases are a match to TRBD2. Germline V gene lookup returns CDR1 SGDLS and CDR2 YYNGEE. The CDR3 length is 16 residues. V lost 3 bases to trimming and J lost 3 bases; unmatched junction nucleotides: 4. CDR3 DNA sequence: TGTGCCAGCAGCGAAGGGACTAGCGGATACACCGGGGAGCTGTTTTTT. It specifies CASSEGTSGYTGELFF.

This clonotype was seen many times. This chain connects TRBV9 to TRBJ2-3, with D possibly being TRBD2 (6 bases). This CDR3 has 14 amino acids. Germline V gene lookup returns CDR1 SGDLS and CDR2 YYNGEE. Trimming cost V 4 bases and J 4 bases, with 13 bases left between them. CDR3 sequence: CASSSSSVADTQYF. The CDR3 DNA reads as TGTGCCAGCAGCTCCTCTAGCGTTGCAGATACGCAGTATTTT. The variable domain in full, completed from reference TRBV9 and TRBJ2-3, reads DSGVTQTPKHLITATGQRVTLRCSPRSGDLSVYWYQQSLDQGLQFLIQYYNGEERAKGNILERFSAQQFPDLHSELNLSSLELGDSALYFCASSSSSVADTQYFGPGTRLTVL.

Comment on this clonotype: This could be a read error, since a much larger clone is one nucleotide away. The V call is TRBV10-3, the J call TRBJ2-7, with 12 bases aligning to TRBD2. CDR3 size: 19 residues. Germline lookup yields CDR1 ENHRY and CDR2 SYGVKD. The CDR3 nucleotides are TGTACCATCAGTCCCACGACTAGCGGGAGAGCCTCTAACGACTACGAGCAGTACTTC. Its translation is CTISPTTSGRASNDYEQYF.

Many counts were recorded for this clonotype. CDR3 sequence (DNA): TGTGCCAGCAGCGATAGCGGGGGGGCCAATGAGCAGTTCTTC. Translation gives CASSDSGGANEQFF. V is TRBV9 and J is TRBJ2-1, with TRBD2 matching over 11 bases. Trimming took 3 bases from V and 6 from J; bases not matched to a gene: 2. CDR1 is SGDLS, CDR2 YYNGEE, per germline. This CDR3 has 14 residues.

This clonotype has at least ten counts. J is TRBJ2-2 and V is TRBV9; D remains unclear. V gave up 6 bases and J gave up 4 bases, with 7 bases separating them. Germline V CDR1 and CDR2: SGDLS, YYNGEE. The CDR3 length is 12 residues. CDR3 protein: CASKGLTGELFF. The CDR3 DNA follows: TGTGCCAGCAAGGGTCTCACCGGGGAGCTGTTTTTT.

This clonotype showed up many times. The chain uses TRBV9 and TRBJ2-7; weak D call: TRBD1 (5 bases). The ends were cut back, 4 bases at V and 3 bases at J, with 11 bases in the middle. Germline CDR1 reads SGDLS; CDR2 reads YYNGEE. The CDR3 spans 13 residues. CDR3 nucleotides: TGTGCCAGCAGCCCCCAGGGTTACTACGAGCAGTACTTC. It codes for CASSPQGYYEQYF. Full variable domain (outside the CDR3, taken from reference TRBV9 and TRBJ2-7): DSGVTQTPKHLITATGQRVTLRCSPRSGDLSVYWYQQSLDQGLQFLIQYYNGEERAKGNILERFSAQQFPDLHSELNLSSLELGDSALYFCASSPQGYYEQYFGPGTRLTVT.

This clonotype was picked up many times. The rearrangement joins TRBV9 to TRBJ2-1; 8 nucleotides agree with TRBD2. J gave up 4 bases and V 3 bases, and 15 bases lay outside the gene matches. This CDR3 is 18 amino acids long. Germline CDR1 and CDR2: SGDLS and YYNGEE. In nucleotides, the CDR3 is TGTGCCAGCAGCGCCAATCGATATAGCGGGACGTTTTACAATGAGCAGTTCTTC. This sequence encodes CASSANRYSGTFYNEQFF.

This clonotype was detected ten times or more. The J gene is TRBJ1-1, the V gene TRBV9, with D unresolved. V was pared by 0 bases and J by 4 bases, with 7 bases between. Germline V gene lookup returns CDR1 SGDLS and CDR2 YYNGEE. This CDR3 region has 13 residues. The CDR3 bases are TGTGCCAGCAGCGTAGAGACATCCACTGAAGCTTTCTTT. Amino acid sequence: CASSVETSTEAFF. Drawing the rest from reference TRBV9 and TRBJ1-1, the complete variable domain is DSGVTQTPKHLITATGQRVTLRCSPRSGDLSVYWYQQSLDQGLQFLIQYYNGEERAKGNILERFSAQQFPDLHSELNLSSLELGDSALYFCASSVETSTEAFFGQGTRLTVV.

This clonotype was found many times. The chain couples TRBV9 to TRBJ2-5; TRBD2 aligns across 7 bases. The V gene end was trimmed by 0 bases and the J gene end by 0 bases; junction bases not matched to a gene: 2. Germline V gene data show CDR1 as SGDLS and CDR2 as YYNGEE. The CDR3 length is 15 residues. The CDR3: CASSVAGGHQETQYF. Written as DNA, the CDR3 is TGTGCCAGCAGCGTAGCGGGGGGTCACCAAGAGACCCAGTACTTC.

There are many counts of this clonotype. The chain uses TRBV9 and TRBJ2-3; TRBD2 agrees at 7 bases. V shed 0 bases, J shed 6 bases, and the junction held 10 bases outside the gene matches. Germline CDR1 reads SGDLS; CDR2 reads YYNGEE. CDR3 size: 16 residues. In DNA, the CDR3 is TGTGCCAGCAGCGTAGCGGTGGGCGGGGGTGCCGATACGCAGTATTTT. Encoded protein: CASSVAVGGGADTQYF. Combining the CDR3 with reference TRBV9 and TRBJ2-3 gives the whole variable domain DSGVTQTPKHLITATGQRVTLRCSPRSGDLSVYWYQQSLDQGLQFLIQYYNGEERAKGNILERFSAQQFPDLHSELNLSSLELGDSALYFCASSVAVGGGADTQYFGPGTRLTVL.

In this sample, this clonotype turned up many times. In DNA form, the CDR3 reads TGTGCCAGCAGCGTAGTGGGTAGCACAGATACGCAGTATTTT. Protein: CASSVVGSTDTQYF. The V gene is TRBV9, the J gene TRBJ2-3; D ambiguous. The CDR3 length is 14 residues. The germline gives CDR1 SGDLS, CDR2 YYNGEE. V dropped 0 bases and J dropped 0 bases, with 5 bases sitting between them.

The table lists this clonotype with many counts. The gene calls are TRBV9 and TRBJ2-1, with 12 bases lining up with TRBD2. V lost 0 bases, J lost 8 bases, and 9 bases stayed unmatched. Per the germline V gene, CDR1 is SGDLS and CDR2 is YYNGEE. The CDR3 totals 17 residues. CDR3 protein: CASSVGSSGGAIDEQFF. CDR3 sequence (DNA): TGTGCCAGCAGCGTAGGGTCTAGCGGGGGGGCCATCGATGAGCAGTTCTTC.

This clonotype is medium-sized (0.01 to 0.1%) in the sample. The gene calls are TRBV9 and TRBJ1-2, with 7 bases fitting TRBD1. CDR1 and CDR2 from the germline V gene are SGDLS and YYNGEE. The CDR3 length is 13 residues. Trimming removed 3 bases from V and 2 bases from J; junction bases left unmatched: 1. The CDR3 sequence: CASSATGNYGYTF. Here the CDR3 DNA reads TGTGCCAGCAGCGCGACAGGGAACTATGGCTACACCTTC.

This clonotype was counted many times. The chain is built from TRBV9 and TRBJ2-1; no definite D call. Per germline, CDR1 SGDLS and CDR2 YYNGEE. This CDR3 region has 15 residues. Trimming took off 2 bases at V and 0 bases at J, with 9 bases between the two ends. The CDR3: CASSVYRSSYNEQFF. The CDR3 nucleotides read TGTGCCAGCAGCGTCTACCGAAGCTCCTACAATGAGCAGTTCTTC.

This clonotype was recorded many times. The genes are TRBV21-1 and TRBJ2-1; the listed D gene, TRBD1, was not tested against the DNA. TRBV21-1 is shown as a pseudogene. CDR3 size: 16 residues. The CDR3 nucleotides read TGTGCCAGCAGCAAAGACCCGGACAGGGTCCACAATGAGCAGTTCTTC. This sequence encodes CASSKDPDRVHNEQFF.

This clonotype occurred many times. V gene TRBV9 combines with J gene TRBJ2-2; the D gene is possibly TRBD2 (6 bases). V lost 3 bases and J lost 4, with 16 bases in between. This CDR3 is built from 16 residues. Germline V CDR1 and CDR2: SGDLS, YYNGEE. CDR3 sequence: CASSGIPGAPTGELFF. The CDR3 nucleotides are TGTGCCAGCAGCGGGATCCCGGGAGCTCCCACCGGGGAGCTGTTTTTT.

This clonotype was observed at least ten times. The chain recombines TRBV9 with TRBJ2-3, with D perhaps TRBD1 or TRBD2 (5 bases each). CDR3 size: 17 residues. With 0 bases removed from V and 6 bases from J, the gap between germline ends came to 20 bases. The germline CDR1 and CDR2 sequences are SGDLS and YYNGEE. The CDR3 spells CASSVGIQEEASDTQYF. In DNA form, the CDR3 reads TGTGCCAGCAGCGTAGGAATACAGGAGGAGGCATCCGATACGCAGTATTTT.